Shown below are 8 T cell receptor beta chains from a single sample sequenced in a study of cytomegalovirus exposure and HLA in healthy donors (dated by TCRdb to the late 2010s). The library was produced with the immunoSEQ multiplex PCR assay. The multiplex PCR relied on a mix of 60 forward primers for TCR Vbeta segments and 13 reverse primers for TCR Jbeta segments. TCRdb carries this immuneACCESS record with in-frame sequences only. Its versions omit some clonotypes, under half of them owing to an unresolved V gene in the studies checked, with the rest unexplained. This sample is represented by 110,000 to 150,000 clones; around three quarters of them were singletons. The biggest ten clones account for 2% to 2.5% of the sample. Sequences were obtained from PBMCs. Receptors were obtained from a young woman in good health and CMV-seropositive.

This clone was seen a few times. The rearrangement uses TRBV6-5 and TRBJ1-2; 8 bases are shared with TRBD1. The junction had 5 bases not matched to a gene; V was cut back by 0 bases and J by 5 bases. Germline CDR1 MNHEY, CDR2 SVGAGI. CDR3 size: 15 residues. In DNA, the CDR3 is TGTGCCAGCAGTTACTCGGAGACAGGGGAATATGGCTACACCTTC. Translation gives CASSYSETGEYGYTF.

This sequence joins TRBV29-1 and TRBJ2-4, with unresolved D. Trimming stripped 5 bases from V and 3 bases from J, with 8 bases between. The CDR3 is 12 residues long. Germline V CDR1 and CDR2: SQVTM, ANQGSEA. The CDR3 spells CSVRVVKNIQYF. The CDR3 DNA sequence: TGCAGCGTTCGAGTTGTCAAAAACATTCAGTACTTC.

The chain links TRBV7-8 to TRBJ2-5, with D maybe TRBD2 (6 bases). CDR1 is SGHVS and CDR2 is FQNEAQ in the germline V gene. This CDR3 is built from 15 residues. V lost 4 bases to trimming and J lost 1 base, with 13 bases between them. The CDR3, as DNA: TGTGCCAGCAGCTCGCGTTATAGCGGCCAAGAGACCCAGTACTTC. This encodes CASSSRYSGQETQYF.

The chain couples TRBV4-3 to TRBJ2-5; 7 nucleotides agree with TRBD1. The last part of the DNA fits TRBJ2-7 better; the J call may be wrong. Germline loops: CDR1 LGHNA, CDR2 YSLEER. CDR3 length equals 17 residues. CDR3 residues: CASSQGVGTDSSYEQYF. The DNA of the CDR3 is TGCGCCAGCAGCCAAGGGGTCGGGACAGATAGCTCCTACGAGCAGTACTTC.

This clone was recorded a few times. The chain uses TRBV30 and TRBJ1-1; D remains ambiguous. The V and J ends lost 0 bases and 0 bases respectively, with 11 bases between them. Germline V gene sequence: CDR1 GTSNPN, CDR2 SVGIG (reference sequence). The CDR3 totals 15 residues. CDR3: CAWSVGFGMNTEAFF. DNA of the CDR3: TGTGCCTGGAGTGTTGGGTTCGGGATGAACACTGAAGCTTTCTTT. The entire variable domain, with the rest obtained from reference TRBV30 and TRBJ1-1, is as follows: SQTIHQWPATLVQPVGSPLSLECTVEGTSNPNLYWYRQAAGRGLQLLFYSVGIGQISSEVPQNLSASRPQDRQFILSSKKLLLSDSGFYLCAWSVGFGMNTEAFFGQGTRLTVV.

With regard to this clone: No conserved phenylalanine or tryptophan ends this CDR3, so it is likely a read error. No DNA is shown, since the ends of the CDR3 on it are uncertain; the CDR3 is the one TCRdb lists. The gene calls are TRBV6-6 and TRBJ1-2. CDR1 MNHNY and CDR2 SVGAGI come from the germline V gene (reference sequence). The CDR3 sequence runs 15 residues, both termini included. Here the CDR3 reads CASSLRLGRQKSIDY.

The rearrangement joins TRBV19 to TRBJ1-2; TRBD1 matches at 9 bases. Germline loops: CDR1 LNHDA, CDR2 SQIVND (reference sequence). The CDR3 has 14 residues. J gave up 3 bases and V 5 bases, and 4 bases lay outside the gene matches. The CDR3 loop reads CASSAGQGYYGYTF. The CDR3 DNA sequence: TGTGCCAGTAGTGCGGGACAGGGATACTATGGCTACACCTTC.

This clone was recorded a few times. The rearrangement links TRBV19 to TRBJ2-7, with 11 bases aligning to TRBD1. V lost 6 bases, J lost 6 bases, and 10 bases stayed unmatched. CDR1 and CDR2 (germline): LNHDA, SQIVND (reference sequence). CDR3 length equals 15 residues. CDR3 nucleotides: TGTGCCAGTAGCCCGCCGGGACAGGGGGTACCCGAGCAGTACTTC. It encodes CASSPPGQGVPEQYF.